The 10 T cell receptor beta chains in this list originate from one sample, sequenced in a study of T cell responses to AZD1222 COVID-19 vaccine. Here immunoSEQ multiplex PCR was the method, and the copy in TCRdb shows in-frame clones only, minus some. The table shows some 140,000 clones, with 90% occurring only once. The source was peripheral blood, collected on day 0 of AZD1222 vaccination. These TCRs come from an adult in good health.

V and J are TRBV27 and TRBJ1-2; possible D gene TRBD1, 6 bases. The length of the CDR3 is 15 residues. CDR1 is MNHEY, CDR2 SMNVEV, per germline (reference sequence). V was trimmed by 8 bases and J by 8 bases, leaving 24 bases between them. The CDR3 DNA reads as TGTGCCAGCCACCCCGAACATGGGGGGCGAAAAGGCTACACCTTC. The encoded protein is CASHPEHGGRKGYTF.

The count of this clone is one. The chain uses TRBV5-1 and TRBJ1-1, with D perhaps matching TRBD1 (6 bases). Looked up from germline, CDR1 is SGHRS and CDR2 is YFSETQ. The CDR3 is 14 amino acids. Deletions cut 4 bases from V and 4 bases from J, with 14 bases between. CDR3 nucleotide sequence: TGCGCCAGCAGCCTGGGGGCGGGTAGCACTGAAGCTTTCTTT. Translated: CASSLGAGSTEAFF.

This chain joins TRBV21-1 and TRBJ1-5; the D segment call TRBD1 is taken from the table without a DNA check. TRBV21-1 is tagged as a pseudogene. The CDR3 is made up of 16 amino acids. The CDR3 DNA reads TGTGCCAGCAGCAAGAGTCCAGGGGAGATGGGTCAGCCCCAGCATTTT. Amino acids: CASSKSPGEMGQPQHF.

The chain employs TRBV30 and TRBJ1-6; a weak D match, TRBD1 (5 bases). This CDR3 has 16 residues. The germline CDR1 and CDR2 sequences are GTSNPN and SVGIG (reference sequence). Trimming removed 4 bases at V and 5 bases at J, with 18 bases between. This CDR3 reads CAWTIKSGPHNSPLHF. As DNA, the CDR3 is TGTGCCTGGACCATTAAATCGGGACCGCATAATTCACCCCTCCACTTT.

The V gene is TRBV10-2, the J gene TRBJ2-2, with TRBD2 matching 8 bases. This CDR3 is 16 amino acids long. V trimming: 5 bases; J trimming: 0 bases; junction bases outside the gene matches: 5. From germline, CDR1 is WSHSY and CDR2 SAAADI. The CDR3 DNA reads TGCGCCAGCAGTCATCGTAGCGGGGCGAACACCGGGGAGCTGTTTTTT. Translated, it gives CASSHRSGANTGELFF.

The J gene is TRBJ1-4, the V gene TRBV28; 12 positions agree with TRBD1. Germline lookup yields CDR1 MDHEN and CDR2 SYDVKM. The CDR3 consists of 13 residues. Unmatched junction bases numbered 5, after V lost 8 bases and J lost 10 bases. The CDR3 DNA is TGTGCCAGCGTGGGACAGGGGGCGGTAAAACTGTTTTTT. Its protein is CASVGQGAVKLFF. The full variable domain, in which reference TRBV28 and TRBJ1-4 provide the parts outside the CDR3, is DVKVTQSSRYLVKRTGEKVFLECVQDMDHENMFWYRQDPGLGLRLIYFSYDVKMKEKGDIPEGYSVSREKKERFSLILESASTNQTSMYLCASVGQGAVKLFFGSGTQLSVL.

The V and J genes are TRBV9 and TRBJ1-6, with D hard to call. This CDR3 is built from 14 residues. Between the trimmed V and J ends, which lost 4 bases and 9 bases, there was a span of 14 bases. Looked up from germline, CDR1 is SGDLS and CDR2 is YYNGEE. The CDR3 here is CASSLQRNSSPLHF. The CDR3 DNA reads TGTGCCAGCAGCCTACAGCGGAATAGTTCACCCCTCCACTTT.

The chain is built from TRBV11-2 and TRBJ1-1, with D maybe TRBD1 (6 bases). With 7 bases removed from V and 7 bases from J, the gap between germline ends came to 13 bases. The CDR3 is made up of 12 amino acids. CDR1 SGHAT and CDR2 FQNNGV come from the germline V gene. CDR3 in DNA: TGTGCCAGCACGGCCGGGGGCTTTGAAGCTTTCTTT. Translated: CASTAGGFEAFF.

The chain employs TRBV11-2 and TRBJ1-6, with 8 bases lining up with TRBD1. CDR3 size: 15 residues. Germline V gene sequence: CDR1 SGHAT, CDR2 FQNNGV. V dropped 1 base and J dropped 7; count of bases not matched to a gene: 3. DNA of the CDR3: TGTGCCAGCAGCTTAGGAAGGACAGGGAATTCACCCCTCCACTTT. The encoded protein is CASSLGRTGNSPLHF.

Comment on this clone: One end of the junction does not line up with germline, which may come from a read error. The chain has TRBV6-6 and TRBJ1-6; D is ambiguous. The CDR3 sequence is 15 residues long. CDR1 is MNHNY, CDR2 SVGAGI, per germline (reference sequence). CDR3 sequence: CASSNSRGDNSPLHF. The CDR3 nucleotides are TGTGCCAGCAGTAACTCCCGCGGGGATAATTCACCCCTCCACTTT.